A single sample gave rise to the 18 T cell receptor beta chains below, sequenced in a study of identical twins' blood T cells. One entry per CDR3 protein results from TCRdb running MiXCR on the 5' RACE reads. There are around 380,000 distinct CDR3 sequences in the sample; 25% to 35% occur only once, and roughly 5.5% lies in the top ten. Sequenced: PBMCs. These receptor sequences come from a woman aged 18-49 years in good health.

The chain joins TRBV10-2 to TRBJ2-3; 7 positions match TRBD2. V dropped 6 bases and J dropped 2; count of bases not matched to a gene: 8. The CDR3 runs to 15 residues. CDR1 is WSHSY and CDR2 is SAAADI in the germline V gene. The CDR3 region has the DNA TGCGCCAGCAGGGAGACTAGCTTTGTCACAGATACGCAGTATTTT. Its translation: CASRETSFVTDTQYF.

The table lists this clonotype with a few counts. CDR3 bases: TGCGCCAGCAGCTTTACGGGGCCCAGAAACACCGGGGAGCTGTTTTTT. Protein product: CASSFTGPRNTGELFF. The J gene is TRBJ2-2, the V gene TRBV5-1; D is tentatively TRBD1 or TRBD2 (5 bases each). Germline lookup yields CDR1 SGHRS and CDR2 YFSETQ. Trimming pared 2 bases from V and 2 bases from J, leaving 13 bases between. This CDR3 is 16 amino acids long.

The chain is built from TRBV2 and TRBJ2-3; a possible D gene is TRBD1 (5 bases). The DNA end is more similar to TRBJ1-5, so the J call may be wrong. The V gene's germline CDR1 is SNHLY and CDR2 FYNNEI. This CDR3 contains 12 residues. The CDR3 coding sequence is TGTGCCAGCACCTCGGGGCCAGATACGCAGCATTTT. Its protein is CASTSGPDTQHF.

V and J are TRBV10-3 and TRBJ2-3, with D uncertain. CDR3 length equals 14 residues. Trimming pared 0 bases from V and 4 bases from J, leaving 8 bases between. The germline CDR1 and CDR2 sequences are ENHRY and SYGVKD. The CDR3 region is CAISESPYADTQYF. As DNA, the CDR3 is TGTGCCATCAGTGAGTCCCCTTACGCAGATACGCAGTATTTT.

This clonotype was recorded only once. This chain joins TRBV19 and TRBJ1-1; D gene unclear. The germline CDR1 and CDR2 sequences are LNHDA and SQIVND (reference sequence). This CDR3 is 11 amino acids long. The ends were cut back, 9 bases at V and 4 bases at J, with 9 bases in the middle. The CDR3 DNA reads TGTGCCAGCGGGCAATTCACTGAAGCTTTCTTT. This gives the protein CASGQFTEAFF.

The gene calls are TRBV25-1 and TRBJ1-6; no clear D. Germline loops: CDR1 MGHDK, CDR2 SYGVNS. The CDR3 extends over 17 amino acids. V gave up 4 bases and J gave up 0 bases, with 13 bases separating them. The CDR3 loop is CASSASTDGSYNSPLHF. CDR3 bases: TGTGCCAGCAGTGCCTCTACAGACGGCTCCTATAATTCACCCCTCCACTTT.

This clonotype has just a few counts. The chain combines TRBV6-5 with TRBJ1-1, with 7 positions matching TRBD1. The CDR3 is made up of 17 amino acids. V shed 6 bases and J 10 bases; nucleotides not matched to a gene: 23. Looked up from germline, CDR1 is MNHEY and CDR2 is SVGAGI. The CDR3 DNA follows: TGTGCCAGCAGACGTAGGACAGGAGGGGATAAAAATTTGAGAGCTTTCTTT. Protein product: CASRRRTGGDKNLRAFF.

The V and J genes are TRBV7-2 and TRBJ1-3, with D hard to call. In germline, CDR1 is SGHTA, CDR2 FQGNSA. The V and J ends lost 5 bases and 0 bases respectively, with 8 bases between them. This CDR3 has 14 residues. The CDR3 coding sequence is TGTGCCAGCAGCGTACGGGACTCTGGAAACACCATATATTTT. Its protein product is CASSVRDSGNTIYF.

The genes are TRBV29-1 and TRBJ2-7, with 8 nucleotides matching TRBD2. The CDR3 is 16 residues long. The V gene end was trimmed by 5 bases and the J gene end by 5 bases; junction bases not matched to a gene: 17. Germline CDR1 SQVTM, CDR2 ANQGSEA. CDR3 bases: TGCAGCGTTCCCAATCCCCGGGCTAGCGGGCCCCACGAGCAGTACTTC. The encoded protein is CSVPNPRASGPHEQYF.

The CDR3 sequence is CAISQQEDYGYTF. The CDR3, as DNA: TGTGCCATCAGCCAACAGGAAGACTATGGCTACACCTTC. V usage is TRBV10-3 and J usage is TRBJ1-2; a weak D match, TRBD1 (5 bases). The CDR3 is 13 residues long. The germline V and J ends were trimmed by 6 bases and 3 bases, with 11 bases remaining between them. CDR1 and CDR2 (germline): ENHRY, SYGVKD.

In this sample, this clonotype turned up many times. The J gene is TRBJ1-1, the V gene TRBV14; the match to TRBD1 covers 7 bases. This CDR3 has 15 amino acids. Germline assignment: CDR1 SGHDN and CDR2 FVKESK. J gave up 5 bases and V 1 base, and 7 bases lay outside the gene matches. The CDR3 protein is CASSQVSHRGTEAFF. In DNA form, the CDR3 reads TGTGCCAGCAGCCAAGTGTCACACAGGGGAACTGAAGCTTTCTTT.

The CDR3 region has the DNA TGTGCCAGCAGCTTAGGTAGCGGGGTCTACAATGAGCAGTTCTTC. The encoded protein is CASSLGSGVYNEQFF. The chain couples TRBV11-2 to TRBJ2-1; 8 bases fit TRBD2. The CDR3 sequence is 15 residues long. After removal of 1 base from V and 3 bases from J, the junction contained 2 bases not matched to a gene. Germline CDR1 and CDR2: SGHAT and FQNNGV.

The CDR3 loop reads CASTSRVTGELFF. CDR3 coding DNA: TGTGCCAGCACCAGCCGTGTCACCGGGGAGCTGTTTTTT. The chain carries TRBV12-3 or TRBV12-4 and TRBJ2-2; D remains ambiguous. The CDR3 spans 13 residues. Trimming shortened V by 7 bases and J by 4 bases, and 10 bases separated the two germline ends.

The chain has TRBV5-5 and TRBJ2-7, with D unresolved. Trimming left V 0 bases short and J 5 bases short, with 9 bases between. This CDR3 contains 13 residues. Germline CDR1 is SGHKS and CDR2 is YYEKEE (reference sequence). CDR3 nucleotides: TGTGCCAGCAGCTTGGGGGTTCGGGACGAGCAGTACTTC. The encoded protein is CASSLGVRDEQYF.

The rearrangement uses TRBV19 and TRBJ1-2; D call uncertain. Germline CDR1 is LNHDA and CDR2 is SQIVND (reference sequence). Trimming took off 7 bases at V and 4 bases at J, with 16 bases between the two ends. This CDR3 comprises 14 residues. The CDR3 sequence is CASKKVIGPYGYTF. The CDR3 DNA reads TGTGCCAGTAAGAAGGTGATCGGACCCTATGGCTACACCTTC.

The chain links TRBV2 to TRBJ1-1, with D maybe TRBD1 (5 bases). Trimming took 5 bases from V and 5 from J, leaving 15 bases between them. Looked up from germline, CDR1 is SNHLY and CDR2 is FYNNEI. The CDR3 length is 14 residues. Here the CDR3 DNA reads TGTGCCAGCAGTCCGACAGTCGGGAGAACTGAAGCTTTCTTT. Residues: CASSPTVGRTEAFF.

The rearrangement joins TRBV12-3 or TRBV12-4 to TRBJ1-5, with D hard to call. This CDR3 has 14 residues. The V gene lost 5 bases and the J gene lost 0 bases, with 8 bases spanning the gap. The CDR3 DNA follows: TGTGCCAGCAGTACATTCTATAGCAATCAGCCCCAGCATTTT. Encoded protein: CASSTFYSNQPQHF.

The chain joins TRBV9 to TRBJ1-4; TRBD1 aligns across 8 bases. V shed 3 bases, J shed 13 bases, and the junction held 2 bases outside the gene matches. The CDR3 length is 11 residues. Germline V gene sequence: CDR1 SGDLS, CDR2 YYNGEE. This chain's CDR3 is CASSADRGLFF. CDR3 DNA sequence: TGTGCCAGCAGCGCCGACAGGGGACTGTTTTTT.